This T cell receptor (beta chain) was captured in a study of human thymus T cells. Notes on this clone: Its antigen is unidentified.

Surgeons resected thymus tissue during corrective heart surgery. Donation came from healthy Finnish infants having corrective surgery for congenital heart defects. The study's findings and limits: There appeared to be biased usage of V and J genes in thymic and blood repertoires. Among unrelated individuals, related research reported thymic repertoires that overlapped highly.

Profiled with immunoSEQ multiplex PCR; TCRdb holds only in-frame clones, not every one. This sample carries around 130,000 clones, around 94% of them seen once, and the ten largest clones take around 0.025%. The CDR3 runs 14 residues. The V gene lost 6 bases and the J gene lost 4 bases, with 16 bases spanning the gap. The germline V gene encodes CDR1 MDHEN and CDR2 SYDVKM. The source material was thymus tissue. The receptor was isolated from a boy in the first two years of life with a congenital heart defect but otherwise immunologically healthy. The gene calls are TRBV28 and TRBJ2-7; no reliable D call. This CDR3 reads CASRRRQAGYEQYF. CDR3 in DNA: TGTGCCAGCAGGCGACGGCAGGCTGGGTACGAGCAGTACTTC.